This T cell receptor beta chain came from a study of cytomegalovirus exposure and HLA in healthy donors. As for the study in general: Approximately 190 million T cells yielded over 90 million unique TCR beta sequences in earlier analysis. General study findings and limits: Upon later analysis, HLA-associated TCR beta chains proved more clonally expanded than other, equally common chains.

Use of 60 Vbeta and 13 Jbeta primers characterized the PCR. Clones were read by immunoSEQ multiplex PCR, and TCRdb kept only the in-frame ones, dropping some. The sample carries about 150,000 clones, roughly three quarters recorded once. A few counts support this clone. What it recognizes is unknown. Unmatched junction bases numbered 4, after V lost 2 bases and J lost 9 bases. The CDR3 is 16 residues long. Germline V gives CDR1 SEHNR, CDR2 FQNEAQ (reference sequence). What was sequenced was PBMCs. The receptor was derived from a human donor in good health. The chain combines TRBV7-9 with TRBJ2-1, with 16 bases that match TRBD2. The CDR3 DNA reads TGTGCCAGCAGCTTACCCGGGACTAGCGGGAGGGGTGAGCAGTTCTTC. This translates into CASSLPGTSGRGEQFF.